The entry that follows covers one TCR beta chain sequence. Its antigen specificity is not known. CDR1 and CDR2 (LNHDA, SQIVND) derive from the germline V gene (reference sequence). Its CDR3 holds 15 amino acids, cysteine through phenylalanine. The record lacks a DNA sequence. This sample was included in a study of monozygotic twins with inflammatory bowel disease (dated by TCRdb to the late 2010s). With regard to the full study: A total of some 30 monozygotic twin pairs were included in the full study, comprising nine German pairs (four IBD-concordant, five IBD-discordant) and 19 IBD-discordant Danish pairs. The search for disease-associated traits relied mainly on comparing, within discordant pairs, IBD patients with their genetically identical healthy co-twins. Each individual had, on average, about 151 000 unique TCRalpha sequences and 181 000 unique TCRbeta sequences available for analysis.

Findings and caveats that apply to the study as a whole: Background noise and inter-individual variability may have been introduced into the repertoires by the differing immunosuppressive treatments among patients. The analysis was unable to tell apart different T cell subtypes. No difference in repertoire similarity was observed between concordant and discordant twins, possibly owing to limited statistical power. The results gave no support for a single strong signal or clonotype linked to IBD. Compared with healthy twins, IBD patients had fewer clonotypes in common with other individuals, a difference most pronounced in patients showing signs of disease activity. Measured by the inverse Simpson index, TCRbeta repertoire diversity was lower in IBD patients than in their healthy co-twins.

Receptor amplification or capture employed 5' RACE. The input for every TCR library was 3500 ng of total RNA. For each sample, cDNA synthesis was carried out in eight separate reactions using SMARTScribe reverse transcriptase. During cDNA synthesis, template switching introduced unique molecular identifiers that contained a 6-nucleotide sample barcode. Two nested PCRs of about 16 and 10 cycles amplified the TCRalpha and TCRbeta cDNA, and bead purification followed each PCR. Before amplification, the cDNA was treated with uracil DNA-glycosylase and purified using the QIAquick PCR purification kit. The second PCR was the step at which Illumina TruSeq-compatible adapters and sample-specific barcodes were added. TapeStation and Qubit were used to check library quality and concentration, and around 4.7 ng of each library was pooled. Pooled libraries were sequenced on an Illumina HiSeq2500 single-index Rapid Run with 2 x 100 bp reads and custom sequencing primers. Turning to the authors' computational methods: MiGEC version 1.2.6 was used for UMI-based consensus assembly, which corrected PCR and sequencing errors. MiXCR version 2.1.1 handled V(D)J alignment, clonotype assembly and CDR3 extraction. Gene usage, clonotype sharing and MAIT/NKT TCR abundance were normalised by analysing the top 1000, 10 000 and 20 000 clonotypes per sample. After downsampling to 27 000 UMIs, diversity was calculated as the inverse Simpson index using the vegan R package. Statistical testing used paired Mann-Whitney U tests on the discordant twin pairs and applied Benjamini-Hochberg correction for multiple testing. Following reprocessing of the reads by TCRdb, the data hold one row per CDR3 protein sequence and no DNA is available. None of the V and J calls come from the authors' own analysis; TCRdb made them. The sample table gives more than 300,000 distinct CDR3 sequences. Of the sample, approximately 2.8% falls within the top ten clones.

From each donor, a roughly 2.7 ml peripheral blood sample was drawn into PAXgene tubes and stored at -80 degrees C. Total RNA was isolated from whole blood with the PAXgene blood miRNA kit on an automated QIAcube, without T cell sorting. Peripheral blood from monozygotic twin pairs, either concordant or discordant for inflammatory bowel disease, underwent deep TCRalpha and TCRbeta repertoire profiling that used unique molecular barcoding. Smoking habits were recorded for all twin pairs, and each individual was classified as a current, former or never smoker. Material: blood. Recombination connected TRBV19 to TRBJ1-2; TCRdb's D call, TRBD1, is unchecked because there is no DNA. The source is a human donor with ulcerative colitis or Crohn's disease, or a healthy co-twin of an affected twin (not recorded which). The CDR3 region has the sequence CASSIAQGSRYGYTF.